These 10 T cell receptor beta chains were all obtained from the same sample, sequenced in a study of T cell responses to AZD1222 COVID-19 vaccine. Sequenced by immunoSEQ multiplex PCR; TCRdb stores in-frame clones only, minus some. The repertoire has about 140,000 clones, 85% to 95% of them found once; the top ten carry over 0.9%. The material sequenced was peripheral blood, taken on day 0 of MenACWY control vaccination. The receptors come from an adult in good health.

The chain has TRBV19 and TRBJ1-3; D gene unclear. The CDR3 has 15 residues. Germline CDR1 is LNHDA and CDR2 is SQIVND (reference sequence). V was trimmed by 7 bases and J by 2 bases, leaving 15 bases between them. This chain's CDR3 is CASTRPGNPGNTIYF. The CDR3, as DNA: TGTGCCAGTACCCGGCCGGGGAACCCTGGAAACACCATATATTTT.

The rearrangement joins TRBV7-2 to TRBJ1-5; weak D call: TRBD1 (5 bases). Germline V lookup: CDR1 SGHTA, CDR2 FQGNSA. This CDR3 comprises 15 residues. Trimming left V 5 bases short and J 0 bases short, with 11 bases between. The CDR3 protein is CASSPTANSNQPQHF. Here the CDR3 DNA reads TGTGCCAGCAGCCCGACAGCAAATAGCAATCAGCCCCAGCATTTT.

The rearrangement uses TRBV6-4 and TRBJ1-1; a possible D gene is TRBD1 (6 bases). The CDR3 spans 16 residues. V lost 6 bases to trimming and J lost 7 bases, with 24 bases between them. Germline loops: CDR1 MRHNA, CDR2 SNTAGT. The CDR3 is CASRRIFEPRDNEAFF. As DNA, the CDR3 is TGTGCCAGCAGAAGAATCTTCGAACCCCGGGACAATGAAGCTTTCTTT.

This chain links TRBV3-1 (or the pseudogene TRBV3-2) with TRBJ2-7; 8 nucleotides match TRBD2. In germline, CDR1 is LGHDT, CDR2 YNNKEL (reference sequence). The CDR3 runs 15 residues. V was pared by 4 bases and J by 6 bases, with 11 bases of the junction left unmatched. CDR3 in amino acids: CASSPLGTSSGEQYF. The CDR3 DNA is TGTGCCAGCAGCCCTCTCGGGACTAGTTCTGGCGAGCAGTACTTC.

The V call is TRBV18, the J call TRBJ1-2, with TRBD1 matching over 9 bases. The germline CDR1 and CDR2 sequences are KGHSH and LQKENI. CDR3 size: 14 residues. J gave up 6 bases and V 3 bases, and 5 bases lay outside the gene matches. For the CDR3, the DNA is TGTGCCAGCTCACCGGGACAGGGAGCGGATGGCTACACCTTC. Protein product: CASSPGQGADGYTF.

This chain joins TRBV19 and TRBJ1-1; possible D gene TRBD1, 6 bases. CDR3 length: 14 amino acids. CDR1 is LNHDA, CDR2 SQIVND, per germline (reference sequence). With 5 bases removed from V and 0 bases from J, the gap between germline ends came to 10 bases. In DNA, the CDR3 is TGTGCCAGTAGTCCCAGGGACATGAACACTGAAGCTTTCTTT. This sequence encodes CASSPRDMNTEAFF.

V and J are TRBV27 and TRBJ2-7; 9 bases are shared with TRBD1. Germline V lookup: CDR1 MNHEY, CDR2 SMNVEV (reference sequence). V shed 4 bases and J 0 bases; nucleotides not matched to a gene: 7. The CDR3 is made up of 16 amino acids. The CDR3 region is CASSSDRGPSSYEQYF. CDR3 sequence (DNA): TGTGCCAGCAGTTCGGACAGGGGCCCTAGCTCCTACGAGCAGTACTTC.

Here the CDR3 reads CASSSIDQPQHF. CDR3 in DNA: TGTGCCAGCAGCTCGATAGATCAGCCCCAGCATTTT. The chain recombines TRBV7-8 with TRBJ1-5, with D unclear. Germline CDR1 reads SGHVS; CDR2 reads FQNEAQ. V dropped 4 bases and J dropped 5 bases, with 6 bases sitting between them. The CDR3 loop spans 12 amino acids.

The CDR3 sequence: CASSSTGGYGYTF. DNA for the CDR3: TGTGCCAGCAGCTCTACAGGGGGATATGGCTACACCTTC. V gene TRBV9 combines with J gene TRBJ1-2; TRBD1 matches 8 bases. The V segment lost 4 bases and the J segment 5 bases; nucleotides outside the gene matches: 4. Germline V gene lookup returns CDR1 SGDLS and CDR2 YYNGEE. The length of the CDR3 is 13 residues. Full variable domain (outside the CDR3, taken from reference TRBV9 and TRBJ1-2): DSGVTQTPKHLITATGQRVTLRCSPRSGDLSVYWYQQSLDQGLQFLIQYYNGEERAKGNILERFSAQQFPDLHSELNLSSLELGDSALYFCASSSTGGYGYTFGSGTRLTVV.

This clone was counted a single time. The chain joins TRBV4-2 to TRBJ1-5; D remains unclear. This CDR3 spans 16 amino acids. Deletions cut 0 bases from V and 0 bases from J, with 9 bases between. Germline V gene lookup returns CDR1 LGHNA and CDR2 YNFKEQ. For the CDR3, the DNA is TGTGCCAGCAGCCAAGAAGTGGCAGATAGCAATCAGCCCCAGCATTTT. It codes for CASSQEVADSNQPQHF.